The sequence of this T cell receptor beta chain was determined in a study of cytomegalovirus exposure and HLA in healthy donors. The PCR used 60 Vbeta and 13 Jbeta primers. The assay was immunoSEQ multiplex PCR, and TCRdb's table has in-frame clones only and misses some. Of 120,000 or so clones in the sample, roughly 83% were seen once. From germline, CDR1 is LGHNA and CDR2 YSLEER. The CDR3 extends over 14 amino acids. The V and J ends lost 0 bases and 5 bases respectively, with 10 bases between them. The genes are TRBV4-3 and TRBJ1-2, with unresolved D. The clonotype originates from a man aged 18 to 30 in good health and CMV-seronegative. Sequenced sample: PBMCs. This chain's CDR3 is CASSQDLTRYGYTF. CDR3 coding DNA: TGCGCCAGCAGCCAAGATCTTACTCGATATGGCTACACCTTC.